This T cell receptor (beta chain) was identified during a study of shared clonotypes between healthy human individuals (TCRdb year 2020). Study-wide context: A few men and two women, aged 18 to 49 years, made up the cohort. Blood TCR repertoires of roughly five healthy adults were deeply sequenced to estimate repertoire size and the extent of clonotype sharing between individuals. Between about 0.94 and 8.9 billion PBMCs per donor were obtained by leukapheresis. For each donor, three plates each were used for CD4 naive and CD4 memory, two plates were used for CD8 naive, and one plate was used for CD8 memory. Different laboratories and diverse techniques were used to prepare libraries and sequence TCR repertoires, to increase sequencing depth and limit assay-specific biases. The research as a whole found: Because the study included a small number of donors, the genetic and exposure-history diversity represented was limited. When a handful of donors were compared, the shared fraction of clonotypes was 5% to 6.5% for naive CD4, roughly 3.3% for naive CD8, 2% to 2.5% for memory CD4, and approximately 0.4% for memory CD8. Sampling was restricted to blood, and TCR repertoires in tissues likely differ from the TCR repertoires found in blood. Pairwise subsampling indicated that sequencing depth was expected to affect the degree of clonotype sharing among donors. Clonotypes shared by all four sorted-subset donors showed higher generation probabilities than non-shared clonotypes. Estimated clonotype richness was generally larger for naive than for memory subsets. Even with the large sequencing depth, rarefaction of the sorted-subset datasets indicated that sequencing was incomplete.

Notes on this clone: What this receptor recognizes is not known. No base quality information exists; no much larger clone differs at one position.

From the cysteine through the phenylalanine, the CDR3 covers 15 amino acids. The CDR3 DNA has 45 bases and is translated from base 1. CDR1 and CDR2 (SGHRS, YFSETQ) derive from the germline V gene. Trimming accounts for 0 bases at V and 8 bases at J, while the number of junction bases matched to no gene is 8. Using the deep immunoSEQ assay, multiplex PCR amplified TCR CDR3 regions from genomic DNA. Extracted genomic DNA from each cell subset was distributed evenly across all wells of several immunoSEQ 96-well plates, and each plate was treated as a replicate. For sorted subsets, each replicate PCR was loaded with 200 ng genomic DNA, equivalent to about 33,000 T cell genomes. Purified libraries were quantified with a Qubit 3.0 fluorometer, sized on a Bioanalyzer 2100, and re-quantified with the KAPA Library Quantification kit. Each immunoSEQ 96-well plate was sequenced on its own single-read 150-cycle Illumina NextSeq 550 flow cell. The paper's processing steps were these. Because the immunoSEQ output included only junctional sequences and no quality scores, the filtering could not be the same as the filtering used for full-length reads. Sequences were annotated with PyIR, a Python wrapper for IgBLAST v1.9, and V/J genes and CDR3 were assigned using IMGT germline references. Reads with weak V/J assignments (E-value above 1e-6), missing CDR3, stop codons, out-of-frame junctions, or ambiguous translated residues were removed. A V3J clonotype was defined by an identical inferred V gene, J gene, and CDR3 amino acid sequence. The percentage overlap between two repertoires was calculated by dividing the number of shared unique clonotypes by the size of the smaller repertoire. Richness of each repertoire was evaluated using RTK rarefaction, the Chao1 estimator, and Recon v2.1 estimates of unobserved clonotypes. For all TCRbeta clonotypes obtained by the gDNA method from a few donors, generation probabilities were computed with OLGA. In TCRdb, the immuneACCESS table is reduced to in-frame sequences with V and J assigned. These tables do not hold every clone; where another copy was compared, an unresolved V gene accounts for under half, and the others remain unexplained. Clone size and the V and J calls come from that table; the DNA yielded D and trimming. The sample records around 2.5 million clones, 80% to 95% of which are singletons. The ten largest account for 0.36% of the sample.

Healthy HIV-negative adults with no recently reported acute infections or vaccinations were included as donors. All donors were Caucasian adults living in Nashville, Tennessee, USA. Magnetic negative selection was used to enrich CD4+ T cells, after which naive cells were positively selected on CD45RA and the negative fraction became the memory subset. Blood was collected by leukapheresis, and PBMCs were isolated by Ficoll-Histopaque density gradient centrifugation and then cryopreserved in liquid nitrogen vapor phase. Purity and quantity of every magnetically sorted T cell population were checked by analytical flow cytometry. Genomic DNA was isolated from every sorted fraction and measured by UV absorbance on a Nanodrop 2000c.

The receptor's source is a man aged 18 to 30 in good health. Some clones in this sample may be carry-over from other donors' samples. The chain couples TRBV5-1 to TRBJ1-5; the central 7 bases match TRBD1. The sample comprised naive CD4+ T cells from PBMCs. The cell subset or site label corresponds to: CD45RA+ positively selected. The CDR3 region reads CASSLGRGGWEPQHF. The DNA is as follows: TGCGCCAGCAGCTTGGGAAGAGGGGGCTGGGAGCCCCAGCATTTT.